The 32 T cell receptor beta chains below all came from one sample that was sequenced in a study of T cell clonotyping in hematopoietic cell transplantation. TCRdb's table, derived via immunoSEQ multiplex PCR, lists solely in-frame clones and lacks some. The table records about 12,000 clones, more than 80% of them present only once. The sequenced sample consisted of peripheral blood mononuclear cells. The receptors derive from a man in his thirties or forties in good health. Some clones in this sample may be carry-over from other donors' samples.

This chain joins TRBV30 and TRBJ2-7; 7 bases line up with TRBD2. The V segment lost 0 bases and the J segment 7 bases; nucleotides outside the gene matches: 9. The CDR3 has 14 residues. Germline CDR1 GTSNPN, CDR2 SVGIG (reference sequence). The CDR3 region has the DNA TGTGCCTGGAGTGTACGGGGAGGGGTTCGGGAGCAGTACTTC. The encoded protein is CAWSVRGGVREQYF.

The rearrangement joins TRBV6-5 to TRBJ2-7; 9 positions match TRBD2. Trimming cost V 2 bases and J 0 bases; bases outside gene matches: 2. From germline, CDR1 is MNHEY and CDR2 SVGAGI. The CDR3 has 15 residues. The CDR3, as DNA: TGTGCCAGCAGTTACCGTAGCGGGAGCTCCTACGAGCAGTACTTC. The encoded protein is CASSYRSGSSYEQYF.

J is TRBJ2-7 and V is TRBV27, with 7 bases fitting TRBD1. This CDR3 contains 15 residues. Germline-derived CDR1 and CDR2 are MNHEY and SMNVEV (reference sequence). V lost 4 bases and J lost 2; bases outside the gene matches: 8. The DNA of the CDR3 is TGTGCCAGCAGTTACAGGGGCTTCACCACCTACGAGCAGTACTTC. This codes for CASSYRGFTTYEQYF.

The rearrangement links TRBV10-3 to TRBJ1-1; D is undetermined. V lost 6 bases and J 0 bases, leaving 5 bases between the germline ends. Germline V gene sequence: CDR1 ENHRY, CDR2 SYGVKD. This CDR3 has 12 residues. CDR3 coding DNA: TGTGCCATCAGGTACATGAACACTGAAGCTTTCTTT. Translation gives CAIRYMNTEAFF.

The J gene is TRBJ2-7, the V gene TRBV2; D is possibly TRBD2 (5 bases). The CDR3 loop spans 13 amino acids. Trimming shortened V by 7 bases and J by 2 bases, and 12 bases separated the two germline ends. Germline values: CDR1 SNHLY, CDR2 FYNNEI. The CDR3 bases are TGTGCCAGCAATCAACGGGGTCCCTACGAGCAGTACTTC. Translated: CASNQRGPYEQYF.

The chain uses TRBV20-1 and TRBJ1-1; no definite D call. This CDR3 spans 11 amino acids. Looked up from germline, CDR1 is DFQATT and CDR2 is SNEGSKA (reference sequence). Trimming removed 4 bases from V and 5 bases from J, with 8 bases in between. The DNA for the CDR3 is TGCAGTGCTACAGAGGAGACTGAAGCTTTCTTT. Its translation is CSATEETEAFF.

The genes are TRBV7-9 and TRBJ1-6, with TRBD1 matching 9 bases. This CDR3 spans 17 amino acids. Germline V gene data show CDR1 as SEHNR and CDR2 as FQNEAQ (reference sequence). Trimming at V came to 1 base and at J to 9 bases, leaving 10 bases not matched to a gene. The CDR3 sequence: CASSLVVGTGLASPLHF. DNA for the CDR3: TGTGCCAGCAGCTTAGTAGTGGGGACAGGGTTGGCTTCACCCCTCCACTTT.

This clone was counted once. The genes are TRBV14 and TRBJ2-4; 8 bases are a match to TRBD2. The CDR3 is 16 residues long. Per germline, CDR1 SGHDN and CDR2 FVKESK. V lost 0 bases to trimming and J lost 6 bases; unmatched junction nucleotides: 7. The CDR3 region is CASSQDTGLAGNIQYF. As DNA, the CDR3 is TGTGCCAGCAGCCAAGACACCGGGCTAGCGGGAAACATTCAGTACTTC.

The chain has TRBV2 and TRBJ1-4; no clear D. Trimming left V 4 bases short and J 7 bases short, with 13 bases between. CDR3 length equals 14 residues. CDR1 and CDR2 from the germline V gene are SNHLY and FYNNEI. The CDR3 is CASSGRTMSEKLFF. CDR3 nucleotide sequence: TGTGCCAGCAGTGGGCGGACTATGTCTGAAAAACTGTTTTTT.

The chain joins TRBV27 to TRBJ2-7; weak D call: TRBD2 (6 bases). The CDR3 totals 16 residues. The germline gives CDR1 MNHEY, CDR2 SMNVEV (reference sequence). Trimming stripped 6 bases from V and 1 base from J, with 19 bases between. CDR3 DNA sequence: TGTGCCAGCAGGGTACGCGGGTATGGAGGGTCCTACGAGCAGTACTTC. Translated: CASRVRGYGGSYEQYF.

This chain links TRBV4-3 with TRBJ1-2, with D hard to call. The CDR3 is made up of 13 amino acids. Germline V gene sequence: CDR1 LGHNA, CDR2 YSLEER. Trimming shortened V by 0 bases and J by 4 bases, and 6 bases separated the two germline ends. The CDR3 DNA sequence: TGCGCCAGCAGCCAAGATGCAGGCTATGGCTACACCTTC. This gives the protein CASSQDAGYGYTF.

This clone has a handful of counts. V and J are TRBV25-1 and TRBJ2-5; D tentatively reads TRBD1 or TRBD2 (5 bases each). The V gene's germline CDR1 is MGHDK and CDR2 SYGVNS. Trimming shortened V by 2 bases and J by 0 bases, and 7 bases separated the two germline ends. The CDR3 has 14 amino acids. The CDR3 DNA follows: TGTGCCAGCAGTGAAAGGGGACACCAAGAGACCCAGTACTTC. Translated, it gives CASSERGHQETQYF.

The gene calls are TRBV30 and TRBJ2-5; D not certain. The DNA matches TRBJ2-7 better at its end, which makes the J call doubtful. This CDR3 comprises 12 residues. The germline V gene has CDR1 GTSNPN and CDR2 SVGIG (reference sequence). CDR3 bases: TGTGCCTGGAGTCCTACATCTTACGAGCAGTACTTC. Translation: CAWSPTSYEQYF.

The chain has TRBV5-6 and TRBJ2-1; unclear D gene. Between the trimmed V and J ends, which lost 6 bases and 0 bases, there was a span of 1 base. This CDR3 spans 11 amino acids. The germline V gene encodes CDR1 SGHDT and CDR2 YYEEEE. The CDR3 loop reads CASTSYNEQFF. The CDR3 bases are TGTGCCAGCACCTCCTACAATGAGCAGTTCTTC.

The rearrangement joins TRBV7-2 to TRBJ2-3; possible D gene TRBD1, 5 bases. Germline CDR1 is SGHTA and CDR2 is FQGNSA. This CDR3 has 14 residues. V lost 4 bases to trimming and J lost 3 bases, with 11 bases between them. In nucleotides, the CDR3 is TGTGCCAGCAGCTGGGGCCCCCGTACAGATACGCAGTATTTT. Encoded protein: CASSWGPRTDTQYF.

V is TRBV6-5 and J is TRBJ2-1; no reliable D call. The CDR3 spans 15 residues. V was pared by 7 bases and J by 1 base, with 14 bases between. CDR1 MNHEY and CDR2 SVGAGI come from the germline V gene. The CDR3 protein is CASMLGSDSYNEQFF. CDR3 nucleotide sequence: TGTGCCAGCATGCTAGGTTCTGATTCCTACAATGAGCAGTTCTTC.

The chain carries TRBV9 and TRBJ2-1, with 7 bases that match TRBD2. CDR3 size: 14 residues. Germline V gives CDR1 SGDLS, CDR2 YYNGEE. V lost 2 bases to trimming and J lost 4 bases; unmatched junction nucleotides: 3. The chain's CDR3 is CASSVASGYNEQFF. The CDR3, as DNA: TGTGCCAGCAGCGTGGCTAGCGGATACAATGAGCAGTTCTTC.

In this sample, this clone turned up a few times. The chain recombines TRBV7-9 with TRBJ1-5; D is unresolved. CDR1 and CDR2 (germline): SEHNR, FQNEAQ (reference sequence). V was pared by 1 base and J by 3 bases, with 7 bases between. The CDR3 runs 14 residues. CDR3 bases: TGTGCCAGCAGCTTAGACAGCTTCAATCAGCCCCAGCATTTT. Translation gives CASSLDSFNQPQHF.

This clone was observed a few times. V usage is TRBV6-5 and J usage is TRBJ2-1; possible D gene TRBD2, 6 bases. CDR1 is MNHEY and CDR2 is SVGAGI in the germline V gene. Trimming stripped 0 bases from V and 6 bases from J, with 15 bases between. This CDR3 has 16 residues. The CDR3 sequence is CASSYSASGLTNEQFF. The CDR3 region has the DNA TGTGCCAGCAGTTACTCGGCCAGCGGACTAACCAATGAGCAGTTCTTC.

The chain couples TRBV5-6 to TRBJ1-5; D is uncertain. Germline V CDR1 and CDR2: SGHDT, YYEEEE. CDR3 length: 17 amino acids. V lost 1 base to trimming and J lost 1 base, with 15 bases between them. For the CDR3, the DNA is TGTGCCAGCAGCTTGTATTTGCAGTCACAGAGCAATCAGCCCCAGCATTTT. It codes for CASSLYLQSQSNQPQHF.

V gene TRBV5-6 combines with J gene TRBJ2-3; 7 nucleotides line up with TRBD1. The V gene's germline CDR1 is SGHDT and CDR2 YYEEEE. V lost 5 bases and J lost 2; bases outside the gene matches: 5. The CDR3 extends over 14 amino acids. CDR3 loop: CASRQGLYTDTQYF. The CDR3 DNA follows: TGTGCCAGCAGACAGGGGCTATACACAGATACGCAGTATTTT. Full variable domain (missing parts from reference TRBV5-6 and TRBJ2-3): DAGVTQSPTHLIKTRGQQVTLRCSPKSGHDTVSWYQQALGQGPQFIFQYYEEEERQRGNFPDRFSGHQFPNYSSELNVNALLLGDSALYLCASRQGLYTDTQYFGPGTRLTVL.

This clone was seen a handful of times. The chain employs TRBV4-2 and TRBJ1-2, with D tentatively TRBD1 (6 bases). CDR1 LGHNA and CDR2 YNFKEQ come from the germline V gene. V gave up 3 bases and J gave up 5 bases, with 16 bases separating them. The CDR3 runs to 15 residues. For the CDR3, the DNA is TGTGCCAGCAGCCAGTCGACAGGCGCTATTTATGGCTACACCTTC. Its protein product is CASSQSTGAIYGYTF.

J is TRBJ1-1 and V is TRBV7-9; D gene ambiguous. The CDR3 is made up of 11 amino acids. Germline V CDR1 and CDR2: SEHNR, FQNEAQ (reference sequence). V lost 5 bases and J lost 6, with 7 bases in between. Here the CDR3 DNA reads TGTGCCAGCAGCCCGCGGGCTGAAGCTTTCTTT. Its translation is CASSPRAEAFF.

This CDR3 reads CASSGSTDTQYF. The CDR3 bases are TGTGCCAGCAGTGGAAGCACAGATACGCAGTATTTT. The rearrangement joins TRBV6-1 to TRBJ2-3; D gene uncertain. Germline CDR1 and CDR2: MNHNS and SASEGT. This CDR3 is built from 12 residues. Trimming pared 4 bases from V and 0 bases from J, leaving 2 bases between.

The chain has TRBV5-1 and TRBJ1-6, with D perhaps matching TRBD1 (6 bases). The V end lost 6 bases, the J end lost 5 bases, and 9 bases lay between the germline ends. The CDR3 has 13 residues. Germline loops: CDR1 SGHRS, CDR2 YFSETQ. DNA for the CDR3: TGCGCCAGCATGGGGGCTCATAATTCACCCCTCCACTTT. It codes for CASMGAHNSPLHF.

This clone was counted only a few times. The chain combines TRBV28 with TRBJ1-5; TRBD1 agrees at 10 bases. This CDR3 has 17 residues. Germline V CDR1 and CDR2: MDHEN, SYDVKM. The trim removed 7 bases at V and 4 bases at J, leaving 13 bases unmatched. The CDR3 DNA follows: TGTGCCAGCACTACGAAAAGGACAGGGGGTGGGAATCAGCCCCAGCATTTT. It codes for CASTTKRTGGGNQPQHF.

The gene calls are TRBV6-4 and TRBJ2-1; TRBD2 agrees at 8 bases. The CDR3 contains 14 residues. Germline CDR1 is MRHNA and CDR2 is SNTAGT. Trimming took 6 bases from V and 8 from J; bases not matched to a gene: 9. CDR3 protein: CASSREGLGDEQFF. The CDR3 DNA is TGTGCCAGCAGCCGGGAGGGCCTAGGCGATGAGCAGTTCTTC.

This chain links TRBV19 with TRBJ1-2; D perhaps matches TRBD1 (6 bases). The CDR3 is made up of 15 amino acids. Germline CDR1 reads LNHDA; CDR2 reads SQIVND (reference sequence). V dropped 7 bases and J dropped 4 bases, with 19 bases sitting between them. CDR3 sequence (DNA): TGTGCCAGTATAGCACAGGCAGGGGCGGTCTATGGCTACACCTTC. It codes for CASIAQAGAVYGYTF. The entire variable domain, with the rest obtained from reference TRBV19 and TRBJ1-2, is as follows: DGGITQSPKYLFRKEGQNVTLSCEQNLNHDAMYWYRQDPGQGLRLIYYSQIVNDFQKGDIAEGYSVSREKKESFPLTVTSAQKNPTAFYLCASIAQAGAVYGYTFGSGTRLTVV.

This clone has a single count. CDR3 sequence: CASETRAGTEAFF. In nucleotides, the CDR3 is TGTGCCAGCGAGACCAGGGCGGGTACTGAAGCTTTCTTT. The chain is built from TRBV6-6 and TRBJ1-1; D might be TRBD1 (5 bases). Germline-derived CDR1 and CDR2 are MNHNY and SVGAGI (reference sequence). CDR3 length: 13 residues. V was pared by 8 bases and J by 5 bases, with 15 bases between.

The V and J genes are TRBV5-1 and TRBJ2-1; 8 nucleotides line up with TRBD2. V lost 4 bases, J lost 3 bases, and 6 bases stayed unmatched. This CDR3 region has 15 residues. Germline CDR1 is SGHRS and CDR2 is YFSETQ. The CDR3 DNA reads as TGCGCCAGCAGCCTTAGCGGGACTGACTACAATGAGCAGTTCTTC. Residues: CASSLSGTDYNEQFF.

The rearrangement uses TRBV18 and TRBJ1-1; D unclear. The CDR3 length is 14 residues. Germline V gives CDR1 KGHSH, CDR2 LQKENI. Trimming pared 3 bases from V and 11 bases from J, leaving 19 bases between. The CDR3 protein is CASSPLDGADRAFF. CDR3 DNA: TGTGCCAGCTCACCCCTGGATGGTGCAGATCGTGCTTTCTTT.

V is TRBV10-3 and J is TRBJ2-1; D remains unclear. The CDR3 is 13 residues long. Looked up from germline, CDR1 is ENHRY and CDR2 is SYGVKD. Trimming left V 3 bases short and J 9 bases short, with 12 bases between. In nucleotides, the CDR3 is TGTGCCATCAGTGATGGCGGTTTGAGTGAGCAGTTCTTC. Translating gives CAISDGGLSEQFF.